These 17 T cell receptor beta chains were sequenced from one sample in a study of blood T cell repertoires in COVID-19. Sequenced by immunoSEQ multiplex PCR; TCRdb stores in-frame clones only, minus some. The sample has under 35,000 clones, over 75% seen once. The sample taken for sequencing was peripheral blood. The receptors shown here come from a woman aged 55-70 years with active COVID-19.

The V call is TRBV28, the J call TRBJ2-7; 9 bases match TRBD1. Germline assignment: CDR1 MDHEN and CDR2 SYDVKM. The CDR3 consists of 14 residues. V dropped 7 bases and J dropped 7; count of bases not matched to a gene: 11. The DNA of the CDR3 is TGTGCCAGCACTTCGGACAGGGGATTGAAAGAGCAGTACTTC. Amino acid sequence: CASTSDRGLKEQYF. Using reference TRBV28 and TRBJ2-7 for the parts outside the CDR3, the full variable domain is DVKVTQSSRYLVKRTGEKVFLECVQDMDHENMFWYRQDPGLGLRLIYFSYDVKMKEKGDIPEGYSVSREKKERFSLILESASTNQTSMYLCASTSDRGLKEQYFGPGTRLTVT.

The V gene is TRBV9, the J gene TRBJ1-6; D possibly corresponds to TRBD1 (6 bases). The CDR3 covers 14 residues. Trimming pared 3 bases from V and 10 bases from J, leaving 14 bases between. CDR1 is SGDLS and CDR2 is YYNGEE in the germline V gene. The CDR3 region has the DNA TGTGCCAGCAGCGCCCTGGACAGCCGCTCACCCCTCCACTTT. Protein sequence: CASSALDSRSPLHF.

The chain is built from TRBV18 and TRBJ1-2; the D gene is possibly TRBD1 (5 bases). Germline loops: CDR1 KGHSH, CDR2 LQKENI. Trimming left V 3 bases short and J 6 bases short, with 14 bases between. The CDR3 sequence is 14 residues long. The CDR3 sequence: CASSPKSGFNGYTF. CDR3 nucleotide sequence: TGTGCCAGCTCACCGAAGTCAGGGTTCAATGGCTACACCTTC.

This clone was observed a few times. The rearrangement links TRBV5-1 to TRBJ2-7, with a possible D match to TRBD2 (6 bases). Trimming removed 1 base at V and 9 bases at J, with 23 bases between. CDR1 and CDR2 from the germline V gene are SGHRS and YFSETQ. The length of the CDR3 is 16 residues. The CDR3 DNA sequence: TGCGCCAGCAGCTTGAGGGAAGGAGGCCTGCGGGGAGGGCAGTACTTC. It yields the protein CASSLREGGLRGGQYF.

This clone was counted only a few times. The chain recombines TRBV7-8 with TRBJ1-3, with 8 bases aligning to TRBD1. With V trimmed by 4 bases and J by 2 bases, 4 bases remained unmatched. Germline values: CDR1 SGHVS, CDR2 FQNEAQ. The length of the CDR3 is 15 residues. The CDR3 bases are TGTGCCAGCAGCTCCGGGACAGGCCCTGGAAACACCATATATTTT. It specifies CASSSGTGPGNTIYF.

The chain recombines TRBV6-6 with TRBJ1-3; a possible D gene is TRBD1 (6 bases). Germline assignment: CDR1 MNHNY and CDR2 SVGAGI (reference sequence). The CDR3 loop spans 14 amino acids. Trimming pared 7 bases from V and 3 bases from J, leaving 13 bases between. The CDR3 region is CASMGALYGNTIYF. The CDR3 nucleotides are TGTGCCAGCATGGGGGCCCTCTATGGAAACACCATATATTTT.

This clone was counted once. V gene TRBV3-1 (or the pseudogene TRBV3-2) combines with J gene TRBJ2-7; 9 bases are a match to TRBD2. CDR1 is LGHDT and CDR2 is YNNKEL in the germline V gene (reference sequence). V shed 1 base, J shed 4 bases, and the junction held 2 bases outside the gene matches. CDR3 length: 14 residues. CDR3 sequence (DNA): TGTGCCAGCAGCCAAGGTAGCGGGAGTTACGAGCAGTACTTC. Its protein product is CASSQGSGSYEQYF.

The chain links TRBV4-1 to TRBJ2-1; 8 bases align to TRBD2. J lost 3 bases, V lost 0 bases, and 1 base had no gene match. The CDR3 spans 15 residues. Germline lookup yields CDR1 MGHRA and CDR2 YSYEKL. CDR3 loop: CASSQDAGGYNEQFF. The CDR3, as DNA: TGCGCCAGCAGCCAAGATGCGGGGGGCTACAATGAGCAGTTCTTC.

The V gene is TRBV2, the J gene TRBJ1-5; 7 bases fit TRBD1. Germline V CDR1 and CDR2: SNHLY, FYNNEI. The J segment lost 10 bases and the V segment lost 7 bases, leaving 16 bases of the junction unmatched. The length of the CDR3 is 15 residues. CDR3: CASTSTGLTISPQHF. CDR3 DNA: TGTGCCAGCACCTCGACAGGGCTGACAATCAGCCCCCAGCATTTT. Based on the CDR3 plus reference TRBV2 and TRBJ1-5, the full variable domain is EPEVTQTPSHQVTQMGQEVILRCVPISNHLYFYWYRQILGQKVEFLVSFYNNEISEKSEIFDDQFSVERPDGSNFTLKIRSTKLEDSAMYFCASTSTGLTISPQHFGDGTRLSIL.

This clone is a singleton in its sample. The V call is TRBV7-3, the J call TRBJ2-7; 14 bases are shared with TRBD2. Per the germline V gene, CDR1 is SGHTA and CDR2 is FQGTGA. V was pared by 3 bases and J by 5 bases, with 6 bases of the junction left unmatched. The CDR3 runs 16 residues. Here the CDR3 reads CASSLTSGRAWDEQYF. DNA for the CDR3: TGTGCCAGCAGCTTGACTAGCGGGAGGGCCTGGGACGAGCAGTACTTC.

V is TRBV10-2 and J is TRBJ1-6; 7 bases match TRBD1. V shed 2 bases and J 7 bases; nucleotides not matched to a gene: 8. CDR1 and CDR2 (germline): WSHSY, SAAADI. This CDR3 is 16 amino acids long. This CDR3 is CASSERGGFRNSPLHF. The CDR3 DNA sequence: TGCGCCAGCAGTGAGAGAGGGGGCTTTAGGAATTCACCCCTCCACTTT.

This clone has a single count. The chain employs TRBV24-1 and TRBJ1-1; TRBD1 matches at 9 bases. J was trimmed by 11 bases and V by 2 bases; bases with no gene match: 8. The CDR3 sequence is 14 residues long. The germline V gene encodes CDR1 KGHDR and CDR2 SFDVKD. The CDR3 reads CATSDSAGQGLAFF. CDR3 nucleotides: TGTGCCACCAGTGATTCCGCAGGACAGGGGTTGGCTTTCTTT.

This chain connects TRBV6-5 to TRBJ2-4; a possible D gene is TRBD2 (6 bases). V was cut by 6 bases and J by 5 bases, with 11 bases left in between. The CDR3 has 13 amino acids. Germline CDR1 and CDR2: MNHEY and SVGAGI. CDR3 in amino acids: CASSRGTENIQYF. CDR3 DNA: TGTGCCAGCAGCCGCGGGACGGAAAACATTCAGTACTTC.

The chain has TRBV2 and TRBJ1-1, with D perhaps TRBD1 (6 bases). Germline V gene data show CDR1 as SNHLY and CDR2 as FYNNEI. The CDR3 is 13 amino acids. Trimming left V 6 bases short and J 4 bases short, with 12 bases between. CDR3 bases: TGTGCCAGCAGCGGGGACACGGGCACTGAAGCTTTCTTT. It translates to CASSGDTGTEAFF.

This chain connects TRBV10-3 to TRBJ1-3; 10 bases are shared with TRBD1. The CDR3 is made up of 21 amino acids. V lost 0 bases and J lost 0; bases outside the gene matches: 14. Germline values: CDR1 ENHRY, CDR2 SYGVKD. CDR3 residues: CAISESSGGSGTGASGNTIYF. The CDR3, as DNA: TGTGCCATCAGTGAGTCGTCGGGGGGCTCCGGGACAGGGGCCTCTGGAAACACCATATATTTT.

V gene TRBV7-9 combines with J gene TRBJ1-5; possible D gene TRBD1, 6 bases. CDR1 and CDR2 (germline): SEHNR, FQNEAQ (reference sequence). This CDR3 is built from 15 residues. The V end lost 6 bases, the J end lost 6 bases, and 18 bases lay between the germline ends. This CDR3 reads CASSEGGQGSQPQHF. The CDR3 nucleotides read TGTGCCAGCAGTGAGGGGGGGCAGGGCAGTCAGCCCCAGCATTTT.

The chain couples TRBV2 to TRBJ2-5, with TRBD2 matching 7 bases. Germline CDR1 is SNHLY and CDR2 is FYNNEI. V shed 10 bases, J shed 0 bases, and the junction held 8 bases outside the gene matches. This CDR3 region has 14 residues. CDR3 protein: CAIPGREHQETQYF. CDR3 nucleotides: TGTGCCATCCCGGGGCGGGAGCACCAAGAGACCCAGTACTTC.